Following are 30 T cell receptor beta chains from one sample sequenced in a study of early T cells in non-severe SARS-CoV-2 infection. TCRdb re-called the 5' RACE reads with MiXCR, one entry per CDR3 protein. The top ten clones hold about 4.3% of a sample with around 63,000 distinct CDR3 sequences, 10% to 15% of them seen once. Sequenced material: whole blood. The source of these receptors is an adult who was a healthcare worker with PCR-confirmed SARS-CoV-2 infection or an uninfected control (not recorded which).

The chain recombines TRBV7-9 with TRBJ2-3, with D tentatively TRBD1 (6 bases). The CDR3 extends over 14 amino acids. The germline V gene encodes CDR1 SEHNR and CDR2 FQNEAQ (reference sequence). Trimming removed 5 bases from V and 4 bases from J, with 13 bases in between. CDR3 sequence: CASSTDSGADTQYF. As DNA, the CDR3 is TGTGCCAGCAGCACGGACAGTGGCGCAGATACGCAGTATTTT.

This clonotype was picked up many times. The CDR3 loop is CASRRRTENTEAFF. The DNA of the CDR3 is TGTGCCAGCAGGCGCCGGACGGAGAACACTGAAGCTTTCTTT. The V gene is TRBV6-6, the J gene TRBJ1-1; D not resolved. The CDR3 length is 14 residues. The germline V gene has CDR1 MNHNY and CDR2 SVGAGI (reference sequence). Trimming removed 6 bases at V and 1 base at J, with 12 bases between.

The genes are TRBV6-5 and TRBJ2-7, with 7 bases that match TRBD2. The CDR3 length is 15 residues. The germline CDR1 and CDR2 sequences are MNHEY and SVGAGI. With 3 bases clipped from V and 4 bases from J, the junction kept 9 bases outside the gene matches. CDR3 region: CASSYRGEGGYEQYF. The CDR3 region has the DNA TGTGCCAGCAGTTATCGGGGGGAGGGCGGATACGAGCAGTACTTC.

This clonotype was detected ten times or more. V is TRBV6-6 and J is TRBJ2-1; 7 bases align to TRBD1. The CDR3 contains 13 residues. Germline loops: CDR1 MNHNY, CDR2 SVGAGI (reference sequence). Unmatched junction bases numbered 9, after V lost 6 bases and J lost 10 bases. The CDR3 coding sequence is TGTGCCAGCAGCCGGGACAGCCATCCCGAGCAGTTCTTC. This gives the protein CASSRDSHPEQFF.

This clonotype appeared a few times. The chain uses TRBV6-6 and TRBJ1-2, with 12 bases matching TRBD1. The germline CDR1 and CDR2 sequences are MNHNY and SVGAGI (reference sequence). There are 14 residues in the CDR3. The V and J ends lost 10 bases and 3 bases, in that order; junction bases with no gene match: 6. CDR3 amino acids: CATPGTGGDYGYTF. CDR3 sequence (DNA): TGTGCCACTCCCGGGACAGGGGGCGACTATGGCTACACCTTC.

This rearrangement joins TRBV7-2 to TRBJ2-2; TRBD2 agrees at 12 bases. Trimming removed 2 bases from V and 4 bases from J; junction bases left unmatched: 8. Germline CDR1 reads SGHTA; CDR2 reads FQGNSA. The CDR3 totals 18 residues. DNA of the CDR3: TGTGCCAGCAGCTTAAGGACTAGCGGGGACCGAGGCACCGGGGAGCTGTTTTTT. Translation gives CASSLRTSGDRGTGELFF.

This clonotype appeared many times. The gene calls are TRBV7-2 and TRBJ2-7; D perhaps matches TRBD2 (6 bases). Germline loops: CDR1 SGHTA, CDR2 FQGNSA. The CDR3 is 13 residues long. V dropped 5 bases and J dropped 2 bases, with 10 bases sitting between them. The CDR3 coding sequence is TGTGCCAGCAGCGATGGCGGGGCCTACGAGCAGTACTTC. It translates to CASSDGGAYEQYF.

This clonotype was picked up a small number of times. The chain links TRBV12-3 or TRBV12-4 to TRBJ2-1; D is ambiguous. The CDR3 extends over 13 amino acids. Trimming took 0 bases from V and 6 from J, leaving 6 bases between them. CDR3 bases: TGTGCCAGCAGTTTAGCAGGGCCCAATGAGCAGTTCTTC. As protein: CASSLAGPNEQFF.

This clonotype was counted between two and nine times. This sequence joins TRBV30 and TRBJ1-2; a possible D gene is TRBD1 (5 bases). The CDR3 length is 13 residues. Germline CDR1 GTSNPN, CDR2 SVGIG (reference sequence). The V and J ends lost 2 bases and 5 bases respectively, with 12 bases between them. CDR3 in amino acids: CAWSRGLSYGYTF. The DNA of the CDR3 is TGTGCCTGGAGTAGGGGTCTTTCTTATGGCTACACCTTC.

In this sample, this clonotype turned up many times. The V call is TRBV25-1, the J call TRBJ2-7; TRBD1 matches 9 bases. Germline CDR1 reads MGHDK; CDR2 reads SYGVNS. This CDR3 has 15 residues. V was clipped by 3 bases and J by 2 bases; unmatched bases: 5. The CDR3 reads CASSDYRDRAYEQYF. In DNA, the CDR3 is TGTGCCAGCAGTGACTACCGGGACAGGGCCTACGAGCAGTACTTC.

This clonotype has more than one count but fewer than ten. The final CDR3 position lacks the conserved phenylalanine or tryptophan, pointing to a likely read error. No DNA is shown, since the ends of the CDR3 on it are uncertain; the CDR3 is the one TCRdb lists. The chain joins TRBV7-2 to TRBJ1-1; the table's TRBD1 call for D was not verified on the DNA. The germline CDR1 and CDR2 sequences are SGHTA and FQGNSA. The CDR3 contains 13 residues when both ends are counted. The CDR3 protein is CASSPIRGAPAEV.

This chain connects TRBV7-6 to TRBJ2-1, with 9 bases fitting TRBD2. The V segment lost 11 bases and the J segment 8 bases; nucleotides outside the gene matches: 13. The germline gives CDR1 SGHVS, CDR2 FNYEAQ. The CDR3 loop spans 14 amino acids. For the CDR3, the DNA is TGTGCCTCTAGCGGGGTAGGACCGGCGCATGAGCAGTTCTTC. Amino acid sequence: CASSGVGPAHEQFF.

This clonotype occurred a few times. The rearrangement joins TRBV19 to TRBJ2-1, with 7 bases matching TRBD1. CDR1 and CDR2 from the germline V gene are LNHDA and SQIVND (reference sequence). The J segment lost 6 bases and the V segment lost 9 bases, leaving 8 bases of the junction unmatched. CDR3 size: 13 residues. The CDR3 DNA sequence: TGTGCCAGCCGGGACAGTGTTTTCAATGAGCAGTTCTTC. Translation gives CASRDSVFNEQFF.

This clonotype has a handful of counts. This chain joins TRBV10-3 and TRBJ1-1, with 8 bases aligning to TRBD1. Germline CDR1 is ENHRY and CDR2 is SYGVKD. V shed 10 bases, J shed 4 bases, and the junction held 14 bases outside the gene matches. CDR3 size: 15 residues. The DNA for the CDR3 is TGTGCCACCGATGCAGGGGGCCCGAAAGGCACTGAAGCTTTCTTT. It specifies CATDAGGPKGTEAFF.

This clonotype is medium-sized in the sample. The chain couples TRBV13 to TRBJ2-5, with 7 nucleotides matching TRBD1. This CDR3 has 13 amino acids. Germline CDR1 PRHDT, CDR2 FYEKMQ (reference sequence). Trimming took 6 bases from V and 2 from J; bases not matched to a gene: 3. This CDR3 reads CASRRQGQETQYF. The DNA for the CDR3 is TGTGCCAGCAGGCGACAGGGACAAGAGACCCAGTACTTC. Full variable domain (outside the CDR3, taken from reference TRBV13 and TRBJ2-5): AAGVIQSPRHLIKEKRETATLKCYPIPRHDTVYWYQQGPGQDPQFLISFYEKMQSDKGSIPDRFSAQQFSDYHSELNMSSLELGDSALYFCASRRQGQETQYFGPGTRLLVL.

The rearrangement uses TRBV7-8 and TRBJ2-7, with a possible D match to TRBD1 (6 bases). Germline V gene data show CDR1 as SGHVS and CDR2 as FQNEAQ. V shed 4 bases and J shed 7 bases, with 14 bases lying between them. This CDR3 region has 13 residues. The CDR3, as DNA: TGTGCCAGCAGCTATACGGCAGGGGCAGAGCAGTACTTC. Encoded protein: CASSYTAGAEQYF.

This clonotype was detected a few times. A read error may account for a junction end that differs from germline. This chain connects TRBV24-1 to TRBJ2-3; the D is unclear. CDR3 size: 18 residues. In germline, CDR1 is KGHDR, CDR2 SFDVKD. The CDR3 loop is CATSDSQDGPYETDTQYF. DNA for the CDR3: TGTGCTACCAGTGATTCCCAGGATGGCCCATACGAGACAGATACGCAGTATTTT.

This clonotype came up a few times. The CDR3 DNA reads as TGTGCCAGCGATCGGGGCGGCTCTGGGGCCAACGTCCTGACTTTC. Translation: CASDRGGSGANVLTF. V is TRBV12-3 or TRBV12-4 and J is TRBJ2-6; either TRBD1 or TRBD2 may supply D (5 bases each). V was pared by 8 bases and J by 0 bases, with 11 bases between. This CDR3 contains 15 residues.

This clonotype was seen only a few times. The CDR3 region has the DNA TGTGCCAGCAGTTACGGTCCGAACACTGAAGCTTTCTTT. This encodes CASSYGPNTEAFF. J is TRBJ1-1 and V is TRBV6-5; unclear D gene. There are 13 residues in the CDR3. Germline assignment: CDR1 MNHEY and CDR2 SVGAGI. Trimming pared 2 bases from V and 1 base from J, leaving 5 bases between.

This clonotype was counted at least ten times. The J gene is TRBJ1-1, the V gene TRBV5-1; D call uncertain. The V and J ends lost 0 bases and 7 bases respectively, with 19 bases between them. The CDR3 spans 16 residues. CDR1 is SGHRS and CDR2 is YFSETQ in the germline V gene. The CDR3 region is CASSLASSGPAGEAFF. The DNA for the CDR3 is TGCGCCAGCAGCTTGGCGTCAAGCGGGCCGGCGGGTGAAGCTTTCTTT.

This clonotype has more than one count but fewer than ten. The J gene is TRBJ1-1, the V gene TRBV20-1, with a tentative D call TRBD1 (5 bases). The CDR3 sequence is 11 residues long. The V end was cut by 6 bases, the J end by 5 bases, with 10 bases between. Germline CDR1 reads DFQATT; CDR2 reads SNEGSKA (reference sequence). The CDR3 sequence: CSAARGTEAFF. CDR3 nucleotides: TGCAGTGCGGCCCGGGGGACTGAAGCTTTCTTT.

V usage is TRBV4-3 and J usage is TRBJ2-1; D uncertain. Trimming cost V 0 bases and J 9 bases, with 12 bases left between them. CDR3 length: 14 amino acids. Per the germline V gene, CDR1 is LGHNA and CDR2 is YSLEER. This chain's CDR3 is CASSQDPAPGEQFF. The CDR3 DNA follows: TGCGCCAGCAGCCAAGACCCAGCCCCCGGTGAGCAGTTCTTC.

Only one count was recorded for this clonotype. CDR3 coding DNA: TGCAGTGCTAGGGACTCAGCTAACTATGGCTACACCTTC. Translated, it gives CSARDSANYGYTF. The V and J genes are TRBV20-1 and TRBJ1-2; D is undetermined. The CDR3 runs to 13 residues. CDR1 DFQATT and CDR2 SNEGSKA come from the germline V gene (reference sequence). V was cut by 3 bases and J by 0 bases, with 8 bases left in between.

This clonotype turned up a few times. This chain joins TRBV21-1 and TRBJ1-6. TRBV21-1 is given as a pseudogene. The CDR3 sequence is 17 residues long. CDR3 DNA: TGTGCCAGCTGCAAAGGGTGGGGGAGCTCCTATAATTCACCCCTCCACTTT. Protein product: CASCKGWGSSYNSPLHF.

This clonotype was counted at least ten times. The rearrangement joins TRBV18 to TRBJ2-7; D gene uncertain. The CDR3 spans 14 residues. From germline, CDR1 is KGHSH and CDR2 LQKENI. Trimming pared 3 bases from V and 2 bases from J, leaving 11 bases between. In DNA form, the CDR3 reads TGTGCCAGCTCACCCGACCGGGTGCCCTACGAGCAGTACTTC. It specifies CASSPDRVPYEQYF.

Notes on this clonotype: With a much larger clone just one base away, this may be a read error. The chain employs TRBV27 and TRBJ2-2; no firm D call. CDR1 is MNHEY, CDR2 SMNVEV, per germline (reference sequence). Trimming took 5 bases from V and 4 from J, leaving 11 bases between them. The CDR3 length is 14 residues. The CDR3 loop reads CASSLQVGTGELFF. CDR3 DNA sequence: TGTGCCAGCAGTCTTCAGGTGGGCACCGGGGAGCTGTTTTTT.

In this sample, this clonotype turned up a few times. The chain is built from TRBV12-5 and TRBJ2-3, with D possibly TRBD2 on 6 matching bases. The CDR3 sequence is 15 residues long. Trimming took off 1 base at V and 0 bases at J, with 8 bases between the two ends. In germline, CDR1 is LGHNT, CDR2 FRNRAP. The CDR3 DNA is TGTGCTAGTGGTTTGGGACTAGTTAGCACAGATACGCAGTATTTT. Translation gives CASGLGLVSTDTQYF.

This clonotype was seen only a few times. The junction departs from the called germline gene at one end, perhaps through a read error. In nucleotides, the CDR3 is TGTGCCAGCGAACAGGGGGAAGTTTTCTTT. It yields the protein CASEQGEVFF. The rearrangement uses TRBV6-6 and TRBJ1-1; 8 bases line up with TRBD1. The length of the CDR3 is 10 residues. Germline CDR1 MNHNY, CDR2 SVGAGI (reference sequence).

The V call is TRBV29-1, the J call TRBJ1-2; D is unresolved. Germline lookup yields CDR1 SQVTM and CDR2 ANQGSEA. This CDR3 has 11 residues. V dropped 2 bases and J dropped 5 bases, with 6 bases sitting between them. CDR3 protein: CSVERAYGYTF. The CDR3 DNA is TGCAGCGTTGAAAGAGCTTATGGCTACACCTTC.

The V call is TRBV2, the J call TRBJ2-5; D is undetermined. CDR3 length: 11 amino acids. V was trimmed by 5 bases and J by 3 bases, leaving 4 bases between them. Germline CDR1 reads SNHLY; CDR2 reads FYNNEI. Here the CDR3 DNA reads TGTGCCAGCAGTAGGGAAGAGACCCAGTACTTC. The encoded protein is CASSREETQYF.